This TCR beta chain was identified in a study of cytomegalovirus exposure and HLA in healthy donors. Study-wide points: Based on reports, TCR beta sequences accurately predicted HLA-A and HLA-B alleles for most subjects. When a later analysis was performed, an Asian-associated ancestry cluster reportedly had fewer N-insertions than the roughly 700-donor mean. Presence/absence results assume similar sequencing depth per donor, which may not hold.

A multiplex PCR was run with 60 Vbeta primers and 13 Jbeta primers. The repertoire was sequenced with immunoSEQ multiplex PCR; TCRdb's copy has only in-frame clones and lacks some. This repertoire shows about 150,000 clones, over 80% found once; its top ten account for 1.2%. V lost 4 bases to trimming and J lost 2 bases; unmatched junction nucleotides: 8. The germline V gene has CDR1 MGHDK and CDR2 SYGVNS. The CDR3 totals 15 residues. Details on this clone: The antigen remains unidentified.

The chain uses TRBV25-1 and TRBJ2-7; 7 nucleotides agree with TRBD1. Sample: PBMCs. The clonotype originates from a boy aged 2-15 years in good health and CMV-seronegative. In DNA, the CDR3 is TGTGCCAGCAGTGCCCAGGGGGAGAGGACCTACGAGCAGTACTTC. This translates into CASSAQGERTYEQYF.